This T cell receptor (beta chain) appears in the sequencing data of a study of T cell responses to AZD1222 COVID-19 vaccine. Study-level background: The analysis combined second doses at about 4 or about 12 weeks. Study-level findings and limits: There were mostly white British donors and more females than males, and clonal diversity was possibly underestimated. Just five or six AZD1222 recipients were seropositive at baseline.

V was shortened by 4 bases and J by 3 bases, with 14 bases between the two germline ends. Per the germline V gene, CDR1 is SGHTS and CDR2 is YDEGEE. This CDR3 region has 15 residues. Of note for this clone: Its antigen is unknown.

Here immunoSEQ multiplex PCR was the method, and the copy in TCRdb shows in-frame clones only, minus some. Seen here are 150,000 or so clones, around 93% observed once, and the top ten hold 1.1% to 1.5%. This chain joins TRBV5-8 and TRBJ1-5; D is possibly TRBD1 (5 bases). The receptor was derived from an adult in good health. The starting material was peripheral blood, obtained on day 0 of AZD1222 vaccination. The CDR3 sequence: CASSIQGWYNQPQHF. For the CDR3, the DNA is TGTGCCAGCAGCATCCAGGGATGGTACAATCAGCCCCAGCATTTT.